The 11 T cell receptor beta chains below come from one sample, sequenced in a study of T cell responses to AZD1222 COVID-19 vaccine. Assay: immunoSEQ multiplex PCR; the TCRdb copy retains only in-frame clones and omits some. The sample includes hundreds of thousands of clones, about 93% seen only once; the top ten take 0.9% to 1.1%. The specimen comprised peripheral blood, sampled on day 0 of MenACWY control vaccination. These receptor sequences come from an adult in good health.

Points on this clone: Distinct nucleotide sequences in the sample also encode this CDR3. This chain links TRBV3-1 (or the pseudogene TRBV3-2) with TRBJ1-2; D is undetermined. In germline, CDR1 is LGHDT, CDR2 YNNKEL (reference sequence). V gave up 0 bases and J gave up 4 bases, with 9 bases separating them. The CDR3 totals 14 residues. The CDR3 sequence is CASSQEGRSYGYTF. The CDR3 nucleotides are TGTGCCAGCAGCCAAGAAGGACGCTCCTATGGCTACACCTTC.

V gene TRBV5-6 combines with J gene TRBJ1-1, with TRBD1 identical over 9 bases. V lost 0 bases, J lost 4 bases, and 13 bases stayed unmatched. Germline values: CDR1 SGHDT, CDR2 YYEEEE. CDR3 length: 18 residues. The CDR3 DNA reads as TGTGCCAGCAGCTTGGGGGACAGGGTTGGAAGGGTTGGCACTGAAGCTTTCTTT. Its translation: CASSLGDRVGRVGTEAFF.

The chain employs TRBV18 and TRBJ1-5; D is possibly TRBD1 (5 bases). CDR3 length: 15 amino acids. V was shortened by 4 bases and J by 3 bases, with 13 bases between the two germline ends. Germline V gives CDR1 KGHSH, CDR2 LQKENI. CDR3 region: CASSRSRDSNQPQHF. In DNA, the CDR3 is TGTGCCAGCTCACGGTCCCGGGACTCCAATCAGCCCCAGCATTTT. The variable domain in full, completed from reference TRBV18 and TRBJ1-5, reads NAGVMQNPRHLVRRRGQEARLRCSPMKGHSHVYWYRQLPEEGLKFMVYLQKENIIDESGMPKERFSAEFPKEGPSILRIQQVVRGDSAAYFCASSRSRDSNQPQHFGDGTRLSIL.

The rearrangement joins TRBV2 to TRBJ1-2; D uncertain. The germline CDR1 and CDR2 sequences are SNHLY and FYNNEI. This CDR3 is 13 amino acids long. The V end was cut by 6 bases, the J end by 3 bases, with 11 bases between. The CDR3 loop reads CASSPLPHYGYTF. The CDR3 DNA reads as TGTGCCAGCAGCCCACTACCCCACTATGGCTACACCTTC.

The gene calls are TRBV5-5 and TRBJ2-5, with D possibly matching TRBD1 (5 bases). This CDR3 contains 14 residues. Deletions cut 2 bases from V and 2 bases from J, with 10 bases between. Germline values: CDR1 SGHKS, CDR2 YYEKEE (reference sequence). In DNA form, the CDR3 reads TGTGCCAGCAGCTTAGAAGACAGACAAGAGACCCAGTACTTC. Its translation is CASSLEDRQETQYF.

The chain joins TRBV7-2 to TRBJ1-6; tentatively, D is TRBD1 (5 bases). CDR1 is SGHTA, CDR2 FQGNSA, per germline. Trimming cost V 3 bases and J 10 bases, with 13 bases left between them. The CDR3 has 14 amino acids. In nucleotides, the CDR3 is TGTGCCAGCAGCTTTGGGCAGGGAGAGTCACCCCTCCACTTT. Protein: CASSFGQGESPLHF.

This CDR3 is CASAGSSGNTIYF. The CDR3 DNA is TGTGCCAGCGCTGGCTCCTCTGGAAACACCATATATTTT. The chain links TRBV6-5 to TRBJ1-3; D is unclear. The CDR3 is 13 residues long. Germline-derived CDR1 and CDR2 are MNHEY and SVGAGI. Trimming cost V 8 bases and J 0 bases, with 8 bases left between them.

V gene TRBV7-9 combines with J gene TRBJ2-5; 7 bases line up with TRBD2. The length of the CDR3 is 14 residues. Germline-derived CDR1 and CDR2 are SEHNR and FQNEAQ (reference sequence). The ends lost 4 bases at V and 0 bases at J; junction bases unmatched: 2. CDR3 amino acids: CASSYRGDQETQYF. For the CDR3, the DNA is TGTGCCAGCAGCTACCGGGGGGACCAAGAGACCCAGTACTTC.

J is TRBJ1-2 and V is TRBV19; TRBD1 agrees at 9 bases. This CDR3 comprises 15 residues. CDR1 LNHDA and CDR2 SQIVND come from the germline V gene (reference sequence). V gave up 1 base and J gave up 7 bases; unmatched junction bases: 7. CDR3 coding DNA: TGTGCCAGTAGTATAGGGGACAGGGACCTGTCTGGCTACACCTTC. Translation: CASSIGDRDLSGYTF.

This chain connects TRBV10-2 to TRBJ1-2; 9 bases are a match to TRBD1. The junction had 7 bases not matched to a gene; V was cut back by 6 bases and J by 5 bases. The length of the CDR3 is 14 residues. Germline values: CDR1 WSHSY, CDR2 SAAADI. DNA for the CDR3: TGCGCCAGCAGGGAGACAGGGGGAATTTATGGCTACACCTTC. Translating gives CASRETGGIYGYTF.

The V gene is TRBV19, the J gene TRBJ2-5; possibly TRBD1 for D (6 bases). The CDR3 spans 14 residues. The V gene's germline CDR1 is LNHDA and CDR2 SQIVND (reference sequence). V was pared by 4 bases and J by 4 bases, with 13 bases between. The DNA for the CDR3 is TGTGCCAGTAGTAGTGGGGGCGCGGGAGAGACCCAGTACTTC. Its protein is CASSSGGAGETQYF.